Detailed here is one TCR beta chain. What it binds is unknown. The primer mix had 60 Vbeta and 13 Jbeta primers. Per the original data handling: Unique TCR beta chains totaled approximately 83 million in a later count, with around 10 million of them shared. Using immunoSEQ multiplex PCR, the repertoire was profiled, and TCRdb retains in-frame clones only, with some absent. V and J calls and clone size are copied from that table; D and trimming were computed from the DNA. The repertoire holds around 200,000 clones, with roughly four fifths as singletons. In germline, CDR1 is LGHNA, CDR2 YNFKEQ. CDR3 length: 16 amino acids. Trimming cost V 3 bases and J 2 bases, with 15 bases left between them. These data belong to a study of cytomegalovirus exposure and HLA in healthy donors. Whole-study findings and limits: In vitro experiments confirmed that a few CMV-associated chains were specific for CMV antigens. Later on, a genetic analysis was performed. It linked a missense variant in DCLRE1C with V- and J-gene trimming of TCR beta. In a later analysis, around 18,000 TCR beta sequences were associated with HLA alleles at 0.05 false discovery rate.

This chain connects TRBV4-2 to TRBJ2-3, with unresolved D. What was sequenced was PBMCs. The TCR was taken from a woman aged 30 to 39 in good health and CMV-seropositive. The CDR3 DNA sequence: TGTGCCAGCAGCCAGGAGCCAAGGCTCTACACAGATACGCAGTATTTT. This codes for CASSQEPRLYTDTQYF.